This TCR beta chain was retrieved from a study of blood T cell repertoires in COVID-19. Study background: Italy, Spain and the United States were the sources of the convalescent and acute COVID-19 samples. In each case, the material was cDNA or gDNA derived from T cells, B-cell-depleted T cells, or PBMCs.

Trimming removed 8 bases from V and 10 bases from J, with 12 bases in between. The V gene's germline CDR1 is MNHEY and CDR2 SVGAGI. The CDR3 consists of 12 residues. Libraries were prepared by immunoSEQ multiplex PCR; TCRdb keeps only in-frame clonotypes and omits some of them. The table records 390,000 or so clones, roughly nine tenths of them present only once. The chain is built from TRBV6-5 and TRBJ1-6; D remains ambiguous. The clonotype comes from a man between 18 and 29 years old who had recovered from COVID-19. Sequenced material: PBMCs or T cells enriched from blood (not recorded which). CDR3 region: CASQEGSSPLHF. DNA for the CDR3: TGTGCCAGCCAGGAGGGCAGCTCACCCCTCCACTTT.